One sample yielded the 9 T cell receptor beta chains listed below, sequenced in a study of technical replicates of blood from several donors. Profiled with immunoSEQ multiplex PCR; TCRdb holds only in-frame clones, not every one. Of approximately 76,000 clones listed, 70% to 90% are singletons. Sequencing input: PBMCs. The receptor source for this set is a human donor in good health. Some clones in this sample may be carry-over from other donors' samples.

The genes are TRBV27 and TRBJ1-4; D perhaps matches TRBD1 (5 bases). V was trimmed by 3 bases and J by 6 bases, leaving 14 bases between them. CDR3 size: 15 residues. The V gene's germline CDR1 is MNHEY and CDR2 SMNVEV (reference sequence). CDR3: CASSLEGPPYEKLFF. CDR3 coding DNA: TGTGCCAGCAGTTTGGAGGGGCCGCCGTATGAAAAACTGTTTTTT.

The chain joins TRBV6-5 to TRBJ1-1; 11 bases line up with TRBD1. V lost 7 bases and J lost 10; bases outside the gene matches: 8. Looked up from germline, CDR1 is MNHEY and CDR2 is SVGAGI. The CDR3 covers 13 residues. CDR3 protein: CASTAGQGGRAFF. The CDR3 bases are TGTGCCAGCACGGCGGGACAGGGGGGTCGAGCTTTCTTT.

Only a few counts were recorded for this clone. This chain connects TRBV6-1 to TRBJ2-3, with 10 bases aligning to TRBD2. V lost 6 bases and J lost 1; bases outside the gene matches: 4. CDR3 length: 15 residues. The germline V gene has CDR1 MNHNS and CDR2 SASEGT. The CDR3 sequence is CASRAGTSGTDTQYF. The CDR3 DNA sequence: TGTGCCAGCAGAGCCGGGACTAGCGGCACAGATACGCAGTATTTT.

The genes are TRBV6-6 and TRBJ2-7; possible D gene TRBD1, 5 bases. Germline V lookup: CDR1 MNHNY, CDR2 SVGAGI (reference sequence). The ends were cut back, 2 bases at V and 1 base at J, with 9 bases in the middle. This CDR3 has 14 residues. CDR3 residues: CASSYADKSYEQYF. The CDR3 nucleotides read TGTGCCAGCAGTTACGCGGACAAATCCTACGAGCAGTACTTC.

V is TRBV27 and J is TRBJ2-7, with TRBD2 matching 12 bases. There are 14 residues in the CDR3. Unmatched junction bases numbered 5, after V lost 5 bases and J lost 6 bases. Germline V gene data show CDR1 as MNHEY and CDR2 as SMNVEV (reference sequence). CDR3 loop: CASSPTSGSGEQYF. The CDR3 DNA sequence: TGTGCCAGCAGTCCGACTAGCGGGAGTGGCGAGCAGTACTTC.

The J gene is TRBJ1-2, the V gene TRBV6-4, with 8 bases fitting TRBD1. V was pared by 6 bases and J by 0 bases, with 6 bases of the junction left unmatched. Germline V gene data show CDR1 as MRHNA and CDR2 as SNTAGT. The CDR3 loop spans 15 amino acids. CDR3 DNA: TGTGCCAGCAGCGAGCAGACAGGGGCTAACTATGGCTACACCTTC. It codes for CASSEQTGANYGYTF.

There are a few counts of this clone. The gene calls are TRBV11-1 and TRBJ1-1; TRBD1 agrees at 12 bases. Germline V gene lookup returns CDR1 SGHAT and CDR2 FQDESV (reference sequence). There are 15 residues in the CDR3. Trimming took 5 bases from V and 6 from J; bases not matched to a gene: 7. Here the CDR3 DNA reads TGTGCCAGCAGCCCTGAGGGACAGGGGGCCCCTGAAGCTTTCTTT. It translates to CASSPEGQGAPEAFF.

The V gene is TRBV12-5, the J gene TRBJ2-7, with 11 bases aligning to TRBD1. The CDR3 totals 14 residues. Germline loops: CDR1 LGHNT, CDR2 FRNRAP. The V segment lost 5 bases and the J segment 4 bases; nucleotides outside the gene matches: 4. Here the CDR3 reads CASGTGQGAYEQYF. DNA for the CDR3: TGTGCTAGTGGTACCGGACAGGGGGCGTACGAGCAGTACTTC.

This clone was seen only once. The V and J genes are TRBV7-8 and TRBJ2-1, with 8 nucleotides matching TRBD1. This CDR3 has 15 amino acids. Germline V gene sequence: CDR1 SGHVS, CDR2 FQNEAQ. V lost 3 bases and J lost 3; bases outside the gene matches: 4. CDR3 DNA: TGTGCCAGCAGCTTCGGACAGGGAATCTACAATGAGCAGTTCTTC. This sequence encodes CASSFGQGIYNEQFF. Full variable domain (missing parts from reference TRBV7-8 and TRBJ2-1): GAGVSQSPRYKVAKRGQDVALRCDPISGHVSLFWYQQALGQGPEFLTYFQNEAQLDKSGLPSDRFFAERPEGSVSTLKIQRTQQEDSAVYLCASSFGQGIYNEQFFGPGTRLTVL.